The clone carrying this T cell receptor (beta chain) was counted a few times. Its antigen is as yet unknown. The data were obtained in a study of glioma-infiltrating T cells. Study-wide background: Approximately 990,000 peripheral T cells were targeted at about 4.5- to 10-fold coverage.

General study points: Gliomas, especially low-grade, showed above-expected tissue-blood divergence; non-neoplastic patients showed below.

Trimming at V came to 3 bases and at J to 4 bases, leaving 7 bases not matched to a gene. The CDR3 covers 16 residues. Germline V lookup: CDR1 SGHVS, CDR2 FNYEAQ. The iRepertoire nested amplicon-rescue multiplex PCR amplified TCR alpha and beta CDR3s from RNA. MiXCR, run by TCRdb on the multiplex PCR reads, gives a single entry per CDR3 protein. The sample contains more than 300,000 distinct CDR3 sequences, about 40% of which appear only once. The source is a human donor with low-grade glioma or glioblastoma, undergoing nonglioma brain surgery, or in good health (not recorded which). The sample was glioma tissue, nonneoplastic brain tissue, or PBMCs (not recorded which). The genes are TRBV7-6 and TRBJ2-1, with 9 positions matching TRBD2. In nucleotides, the CDR3 is TGTGCCAGCAGCTTCCGGGGCGGGGGGGTATACAATGAGCAGTTCTTC. It codes for CASSFRGGGVYNEQFF.